This passage covers 14 T cell receptor beta chains from one sample sequenced in a study of blood T cell repertoires in COVID-19. The table came from immunoSEQ multiplex PCR; TCRdb's copy has only in-frame clones and leaves some out. The table lists about 210,000 clones, 82% of them singletons, with approximately 8.1% in the top ten. The sequenced material came from peripheral blood. All receptors come from an older woman with COVID-19, enrolled during active disease.

The chain has TRBV9 and TRBJ2-3; 11 nucleotides agree with TRBD2. Germline V gene data show CDR1 as SGDLS and CDR2 as YYNGEE. CDR3 length: 16 amino acids. The trim removed 4 bases at V and 1 base at J, leaving 5 bases unmatched. CDR3 region: CASSSTSGSGTDTQYF. In DNA form, the CDR3 reads TGTGCCAGCAGCTCAACTAGCGGGAGCGGCACAGATACGCAGTATTTT.

V and J are TRBV5-7 and TRBJ2-7; the D is unclear. TRBV5-7 is an ORF, with its function uncertain. V lost 0 bases and J lost 2, with 9 bases in between. The CDR3 length is 14 residues. Here the CDR3 reads CASSLEEAPYEQYF. CDR3 bases: TGTGCCAGCAGCTTGGAAGAGGCCCCCTACGAGCAGTACTTC.

CDR3 in amino acids: CASSLIGTGDYGYTF. In DNA form, the CDR3 reads TGTGCCAGCAGTTTGATTGGGACAGGGGACTATGGCTACACCTTC. The rearrangement links TRBV28 to TRBJ1-2; 10 bases map to TRBD1. The junction had 4 bases not matched to a gene; V was cut back by 3 bases and J by 3 bases. The germline V gene encodes CDR1 MDHEN and CDR2 SYDVKM. The CDR3 covers 15 residues.

J is TRBJ2-5 and V is TRBV5-4, with 10 bases fitting TRBD2. In germline, CDR1 is SGHNT, CDR2 YYREEE (reference sequence). The CDR3 consists of 15 residues. The V segment lost 4 bases and the J segment 5 bases; nucleotides outside the gene matches: 8. Here the CDR3 reads CASSPSGGGSETQYF. The CDR3, as DNA: TGTGCCAGCAGCCCAAGCGGGGGGGGATCGGAGACCCAGTACTTC.

This clone appeared a single time. The gene calls are TRBV5-6 and TRBJ2-5; a weak D match, TRBD2 (6 bases). V lost 4 bases to trimming and J lost 5 bases, with 15 bases between them. The germline V gene has CDR1 SGHDT and CDR2 YYEEEE. The CDR3 length is 14 residues. The CDR3 protein is CASSPGLGRETQYF. CDR3 nucleotide sequence: TGTGCCAGCAGCCCGGGCCTGGGGAGGGAGACCCAGTACTTC.

This clone was observed a few times. The CDR3 spells CASSLDPTGGNEKLFF. For the CDR3, the DNA is TGCGCCAGCAGCCTCGACCCGACAGGGGGCAATGAAAAACTGTTTTTT. The V and J genes are TRBV4-3 and TRBJ1-4; 10 bases match TRBD1. J was trimmed by 5 bases and V by 4 bases; bases with no gene match: 7. CDR1 is LGHNA and CDR2 is YSLEER in the germline V gene. The CDR3 loop spans 16 amino acids.

This chain joins TRBV5-4 and TRBJ1-4; TRBD1 agrees at 10 bases. In germline, CDR1 is SGHNT, CDR2 YYREEE (reference sequence). The CDR3 has 14 amino acids. After removal of 4 bases from V and 8 bases from J, the junction contained 5 bases not matched to a gene. The CDR3 coding sequence is TGTGCCAGCAGCCGGGACAGGGGAAGAGAAAAACTGTTTTTT. As protein: CASSRDRGREKLFF.

This clone appeared once. The rearrangement links TRBV6-2 or TRBV6-3 to TRBJ2-5; 13 nucleotides match TRBD2. Per the germline V gene, CDR1 is MNHEY and CDR2 is SVGEGT. The CDR3 runs 18 residues. With 4 bases clipped from V and 2 bases from J, the junction kept 10 bases outside the gene matches. The CDR3 nucleotides are TGTGCCAGCAGTTTACCGGGGGGACTAGCGGGGATTCAAGAGACCCAGTACTTC. Translated: CASSLPGGLAGIQETQYF.

The chain is built from TRBV9 and TRBJ2-1; D remains unclear. The germline V gene has CDR1 SGDLS and CDR2 YYNGEE. CDR3 length equals 14 residues. V was shortened by 4 bases and J by 8 bases, with 16 bases between the two germline ends. The CDR3, as DNA: TGTGCCAGCAGCACTCACGTCCCCCCCGATGAGCAGTTCTTC. Protein sequence: CASSTHVPPDEQFF.

CDR3 coding DNA: TGTGCCACCAGCAGAGATCGAGAGAGCTCACCCCTCCACTTT. It yields the protein CATSRDRESSPLHF. The chain links TRBV15 to TRBJ1-6; D unresolved. CDR3 length: 14 amino acids. Germline CDR1 reads LNHNV; CDR2 reads YYDKDF (reference sequence). V was shortened by 0 bases and J by 10 bases, with 10 bases between the two germline ends. Based on the CDR3 plus reference TRBV15 and TRBJ1-6, the full variable domain is DAMVIQNPRYQVTQFGKPVTLSCSQTLNHNVMYWYQQKSSQAPKLLFHYYDKDFNNEADTPDNFQSRRPNTSFCFLDIRSPGLGDTAMYLCATSRDRESSPLHFGNGTRLTVT.

The CDR3 DNA follows: TGTGCCAGTACCTTGCGGCGGGGAATCAGTGAAAAACTGTTTTTT. Its protein product is CASTLRRGISEKLFF. The chain has TRBV19 and TRBJ1-4; D is uncertain. The CDR3 is made up of 15 amino acids. Germline V CDR1 and CDR2: LNHDA, SQIVND (reference sequence). The ends were cut back, 7 bases at V and 7 bases at J, with 19 bases in the middle.

V and J are TRBV7-2 and TRBJ2-7, with 11 nucleotides matching TRBD2. There are 17 residues in the CDR3. V lost 1 base, J lost 2 bases, and 7 bases stayed unmatched. Germline CDR1 and CDR2: SGHTA and FQGNSA. CDR3 bases: TGTGCCAGCAGCTTAGTGGCTAGCGGGGGGCGTACCTACGAGCAGTACTTC. Translating it yields CASSLVASGGRTYEQYF.

The chain recombines TRBV10-2 with TRBJ1-2, with unresolved D. Trimming cost V 1 base and J 5 bases, with 8 bases left between them. This CDR3 region has 13 residues. In germline, CDR1 is WSHSY, CDR2 SAAADI. CDR3 region: CASSEYGEYGYTF. The DNA for the CDR3 is TGCGCCAGCAGTGAGTATGGAGAGTATGGCTACACCTTC.

J is TRBJ1-1 and V is TRBV6-1; D unresolved. The CDR3 contains 14 residues. CDR1 MNHNS and CDR2 SASEGT come from the germline V gene. Trimming pared 3 bases from V and 1 base from J, leaving 9 bases between. The CDR3 DNA is TGTGCCAGCAGTGAGCCGGGGTCGAACACTGAAGCTTTCTTT. It encodes CASSEPGSNTEAFF.